One sample yielded the 15 T cell receptor beta chains listed below, sequenced in a study of T-cell memory formation after mild COVID-19. MiXCR was run by TCRdb on the 5' RACE reads, yielding one entry per CDR3 protein. The sample shows 470,000 or so distinct CDR3 sequences, around 25% of them seen only once. The sample was PBMCs or a T cell subset sorted from them (not recorded which). These receptors all come from an adult woman who had mild COVID-19 (a few samples of this study predate the infection). Cell type and time point are not known.

The rearrangement links TRBV4-1 to TRBJ1-2; no clear D. The CDR3 length is 14 residues. Germline V gives CDR1 MGHRA, CDR2 YSYEKL. Between the trimmed V and J ends, which lost 0 bases and 2 bases, there was a span of 7 bases. The CDR3 region has the DNA TGCGCCAGCAGCCAAGAGGGAGGGAACTATGGCTACACCTTC. Protein: CASSQEGGNYGYTF.

The chain's CDR3 is CASRVSGTGTEAFF. For the CDR3, the DNA is TGTGCCAGCAGGGTCTCCGGGACAGGCACTGAAGCTTTCTTT. The V and J genes are TRBV6-1 and TRBJ1-1; 8 bases line up with TRBD1. Losses at the gene ends were 6 bases for V and 4 bases for J; bases not matched to a gene: 7. The germline CDR1 and CDR2 sequences are MNHNS and SASEGT. CDR3 length: 14 amino acids.

The gene calls are TRBV28 and TRBJ1-2; 11 positions match TRBD1. Trimming at V came to 4 bases and at J to 4 bases, leaving 8 bases not matched to a gene. Germline loops: CDR1 MDHEN, CDR2 SYDVKM. The CDR3 is made up of 16 amino acids. CDR3 nucleotide sequence: TGTGCCAGCAGTTCCGGGACAGGGGGATACGGCTATGGCTACACCTTC. Protein sequence: CASSSGTGGYGYGYTF.

The chain combines TRBV6-2 or TRBV6-3 with TRBJ1-1; D gene unclear. Deletions cut 8 bases from V and 6 bases from J, with 13 bases between. From germline, CDR1 is MNHEY and CDR2 SVGEGT. The CDR3 runs to 12 residues. The CDR3 DNA reads TGTGCCAGCGGTGACCAGAGATCTGAAGCTTTCTTT. Encoded protein: CASGDQRSEAFF.

In this sample, this clonotype turned up a few times. The chain couples TRBV7-8 to TRBJ2-7, with 7 bases matching TRBD1. V shed 6 bases and J 0 bases; nucleotides not matched to a gene: 5. Germline lookup yields CDR1 SGHVS and CDR2 FQNEAQ. The CDR3 consists of 14 residues. In DNA form, the CDR3 reads TGTGCCAGCAGAACTCCAGGGGGCTCCTACGAGCAGTACTTC. The encoded protein is CASRTPGGSYEQYF.

This chain joins TRBV20-1 and TRBJ2-5; D unresolved. Looked up from germline, CDR1 is DFQATT and CDR2 is SNEGSKA (reference sequence). The V end was cut by 0 bases, the J end by 7 bases, with 15 bases between. The CDR3 contains 14 residues. In DNA form, the CDR3 reads TGCAGTGCTAGAGATCTCACGGATGGGGTGACCCAGTACTTC. This encodes CSARDLTDGVTQYF.

The CDR3 region is CASSQARPGVGGQFF. The CDR3 DNA reads as TGTGCCAGCAGCCAAGCCAGACCAGGGGTTGGGGGGCAGTTCTTC. The chain employs TRBV3-1 and TRBJ2-1; D perhaps matches TRBD1 (6 bases). V lost 1 base and J lost 12, with 19 bases in between. Germline CDR1 is LGHDT and CDR2 is YNNKEL (reference sequence). The CDR3 totals 15 residues.

Only a few counts were recorded for this clonotype. The chain couples TRBV5-1 to TRBJ1-2; D call uncertain. This CDR3 has 14 residues. Germline CDR1 SGHRS, CDR2 YFSETQ. Trimming took off 0 bases at V and 5 bases at J, with 11 bases between the two ends. The CDR3 spells CASSLAGGDYGYTF. In DNA, the CDR3 is TGCGCCAGCAGCTTGGCAGGCGGTGATTATGGCTACACCTTC.

There are a few counts of this clonotype. The CDR3 region has the DNA TGCGCCAGCAGCAAAAACCCCACAGATACGCAGTATTTT. This codes for CASSKNPTDTQYF. V is TRBV4-1 and J is TRBJ2-3; no clear D gene. Per the germline V gene, CDR1 is MGHRA and CDR2 is YSYEKL. This CDR3 is built from 13 residues. V lost 5 bases to trimming and J lost 2 bases, with 8 bases between them.

The J gene is TRBJ1-5, the V gene TRBV4-1; D unclear. The CDR3 is 16 amino acids. V dropped 0 bases and J dropped 3 bases, with 12 bases sitting between them. Germline V CDR1 and CDR2: MGHRA, YSYEKL. This chain's CDR3 is CASSQEGYSTNQPQHF. CDR3 sequence (DNA): TGCGCCAGCAGCCAAGAGGGGTATTCAACCAATCAGCCCCAGCATTTT.

The chain combines TRBV5-1 with TRBJ2-7; the match to TRBD2 covers 11 bases. Germline CDR1 is SGHRS and CDR2 is YFSETQ. J was trimmed by 4 bases and V by 4 bases; bases with no gene match: 7. This CDR3 has 15 residues. CDR3 region: CASSPASGGYYEQYF. In DNA form, the CDR3 reads TGCGCCAGCAGCCCCGCTAGCGGGGGGTATTACGAGCAGTACTTC.

This clonotype showed up many times. The chain employs TRBV7-3 and TRBJ2-3; a possible D gene is TRBD2 (5 bases). Germline loops: CDR1 SGHTA, CDR2 FQGTGA. V was shortened by 3 bases and J by 4 bases, with 8 bases between the two germline ends. The CDR3 length is 13 residues. CDR3 loop: CASSLGAADTQYF. The DNA of the CDR3 is TGTGCCAGCAGCTTGGGAGCGGCAGATACGCAGTATTTT.

The V gene is TRBV11-2, the J gene TRBJ1-1; D is uncertain. The CDR3 sequence is 15 residues long. The V end was cut by 4 bases, the J end by 5 bases, with 17 bases between. Germline CDR1 reads SGHAT; CDR2 reads FQNNGV. The CDR3 DNA sequence: TGTGCCAGCAGCTCCACTCTGACGAGTAAAACTGAAGCTTTCTTT. Protein sequence: CASSSTLTSKTEAFF.

This clonotype was detected only a few times. The genes are TRBV5-1 and TRBJ2-1; 11 nucleotides agree with TRBD2. Per the germline V gene, CDR1 is SGHRS and CDR2 is YFSETQ. The CDR3 runs 14 residues. Germline trimming cut 1 base from V and 8 bases from J; bases unmatched to any gene: 2. The CDR3 here is CASSLTSGSDEQFF. DNA of the CDR3: TGCGCCAGCAGCTTGACTAGCGGGAGTGATGAGCAGTTCTTC.

The chain uses TRBV20-1 and TRBJ2-2; 8 bases are shared with TRBD1. V lost 6 bases, J lost 1 base, and 4 bases stayed unmatched. The CDR3 is 14 amino acids. The V gene's germline CDR1 is DFQATT and CDR2 SNEGSKA (reference sequence). CDR3 loop: CSALGQGNTGELFF. The DNA of the CDR3 is TGCAGTGCCCTTGGACAGGGGAACACCGGGGAGCTGTTTTTT.